This is a list of T cell receptor beta chains from one sample in a study of blood T cell repertoires in COVID-19. TCRdb keeps only in-frame clones here, not all; method: immunoSEQ multiplex PCR. The sample shows about 120,000 clones, over 75% of them seen only once. The material sequenced was peripheral blood. The receptors were sampled from a woman of 80 years or more with acute or convalescent COVID-19. Each CDR3 is given with its conserved first and last residue. The order of the fields is V gene, D gene, clone size, J gene, CDR3 DNA, CDR3 protein. A D gene is named only where the DNA matches it firmly. Clone size is not always given. Where it is, it says once, few, many or a class for expanded clones.

V: TRBV27; D: TRBD1; size: .; J: TRBJ1-1; DNA: TGTGCCAGCAGTAGCTCCAACAGGGGAGACACTGAAGCTTTCTTT; CDR3: CASSSSNRGDTEAFF
V: TRBV19; D: .; size: .; J: TRBJ1-4; DNA: TGTGCCAGTAGTATAAGCGGGGGGAGGCATGAAAAACTGTTTTTT; CDR3: CASSISGGRHEKLFF
V: TRBV5-1; D: .; size: .; J: TRBJ2-5; DNA: TGCGCCAGCAGCTTGGTACCGCAGGGGACCGGGGAGACCCAGTACTTC; CDR3: CASSLVPQGTGETQYF
V: TRBV18; D: TRBD1; size: .; J: TRBJ1-6; DNA: TGTGCCAGCTCCTCGACAGGGGATAATTCACCCCTCCACTTT; CDR3: CASSSTGDNSPLHF
V: TRBV29-1; D: .; size: .; J: TRBJ1-1; DNA: TGCAGCGCTACCGGACAGGAAGCTTTCTTT; CDR3: CSATGQEAFF
V: TRBV29-1; D: .; size: once; J: TRBJ1-2; DNA: TGCAGCGTTGGGCAGAGACAAGCCTATGGCTACACCTTC; CDR3: CSVGQRQAYGYTF
V: TRBV27; D: .; size: .; J: TRBJ2-1; DNA: TGTGCCAGCAGGGATCGACAGTCCTACAATGAGCAGTTCTTC; CDR3: CASRDRQSYNEQFF
V: TRBV5-5; D: TRBD2; size: .; J: TRBJ2-7; DNA: TGTGCCAGCAGCTTGTATTCTCTGCTAGCGGGGGGCTACGAGCAGTACTTC; CDR3: CASSLYSLLAGGYEQYF
V: TRBV7-2; D: .; size: .; J: TRBJ2-3; DNA: TGTGCCAGCAGCTTAAGGCGGCTAGTCACAGATACGCAGTATTTT; CDR3: CASSLRRLVTDTQYF
V: TRBV4-1; D: .; size: once; J: TRBJ2-1; DNA: TGCGCCAGCAAGAGTAGCAGTTACAATGAGCAGTTCTTC; CDR3: CASKSSSYNEQFF
V: TRBV28; D: TRBD2; size: .; J: TRBJ2-1; DNA: TGTGCCAGCAGTTATAGTAGCGGGGAAAGGAGTGAGCAGTTCTTC; CDR3: CASSYSSGERSEQFF
V: TRBV11-2; D: TRBD1; size: .; J: TRBJ1-4; DNA: TGTGCCAGCAGCTCATTCGGAACAGGGGTCCATGAAAAACTGTTTTTT; CDR3: CASSSFGTGVHEKLFF
V: TRBV19; D: TRBD1; size: .; J: TRBJ2-3; DNA: TGTGCCAGTAGCACCATCGGGACAGGGAAAAGTGCAGATACGCAGTATTTT; CDR3: CASSTIGTGKSADTQYF
V: TRBV27; D: TRBD2; size: .; J: TRBJ2-1; DNA: TGTGCCAGCAAAGGACTAGCGGGGGGCTCTTACAATGAGCAGTTCTTC; CDR3: CASKGLAGGSYNEQFF
V: TRBV5-1; D: .; size: .; J: TRBJ1-2; DNA: TGCGCCAGCAGCCTCTCGACAGGCCTGTATGGCTACACCTTC; CDR3: CASSLSTGLYGYTF
V: TRBV7-3; D: .; size: .; J: TRBJ2-2; DNA: TGTGCCAGCAGCTTAATGGGGGCAACGAACACCGGGGAGCTGTTTTTT; CDR3: CASSLMGATNTGELFF
V: TRBV28; D: TRBD1; size: .; J: TRBJ1-2; DNA: TGTGCCAGCAGTCCCTCAGACAGGGACTATGGCTACACCTTC; CDR3: CASSPSDRDYGYTF
V: TRBV7-9; D: .; size: once; J: TRBJ2-3; DNA: TGTGCCAGCAGCTTGAGTATTAGCACAGATACGCAGTATTTT; CDR3: CASSLSISTDTQYF
V: TRBV4-3; D: .; size: .; J: TRBJ1-2; DNA: TGCGCCAGCAGCCGGCAACAGGGTAACTATGGCTACACCTTC; CDR3: CASSRQQGNYGYTF
V: TRBV5-4; D: .; size: .; J: TRBJ1-2; DNA: TGTGCCAGCAGCTTGGGCCAGGGCGGAGGCTACACCTTC; CDR3: CASSLGQGGGYTF
V: TRBV7-8; D: TRBD2; size: .; J: TRBJ2-7; DNA: TGTGCCAGCAGCTTCCTAGCGGGGAACGATTACGAGCAGTACTTC; CDR3: CASSFLAGNDYEQYF
V: TRBV3-1/TRBV3-2; D: TRBD1; size: .; J: TRBJ2-1; DNA: TGTGCCAGCAGCTACGGGACAGGGTCCCACAATGAGCAGTTCTTC; CDR3: CASSYGTGSHNEQFF
V: TRBV5-1; D: .; size: .; J: TRBJ2-7; DNA: TGCGCCAGCAGTATCGACAGGACCTACGAGCAGTACTTC; CDR3: CASSIDRTYEQYF
V: TRBV2; D: .; size: .; J: TRBJ1-3; DNA: TGTGCCAGCAGTGAGGGGCCCACCTCTGGAAACACCATATATTTT; CDR3: CASSEGPTSGNTIYF
V: TRBV7-7; D: .; size: .; J: TRBJ2-2; DNA: TGTGCTAGCGGCACTAGGGAGCACGGGGAGCTGTTTTTT; CDR3: CASGTREHGELFF
V: TRBV12-3/TRBV12-4; D: .; size: .; J: TRBJ2-1; DNA: TGTGCCAGCAGGACACAGGTGAATGAGCAGTTCTTC; CDR3: CASRTQVNEQFF
V: TRBV7-7; D: .; size: .; J: TRBJ1-5; DNA: TGTGCTAGCAGCTTAGCGGAGGATCAGCCCCAGCATTTT; CDR3: CASSLAEDQPQHF
V: TRBV18; D: TRBD1; size: .; J: TRBJ2-6; DNA: TGTGCCAGCTCACTTGGGACAGGGGCTACTGGGGCCAACGTCCTGACTTTC; CDR3: CASSLGTGATGANVLTF
V: TRBV5-1; D: .; size: .; J: TRBJ2-5; DNA: TGCGCCAGCAGCGGGCTGGGTCGGCACCCCCGGGAGACCCAGTACTTC; CDR3: CASSGLGRHPRETQYF
V: TRBV7-9; D: .; size: .; J: TRBJ1-5; DNA: TGTGCCAGCAGCTTAACCACGGGTAATCAGCCCCAGCATTTT; CDR3: CASSLTTGNQPQHF
V: TRBV5-1; D: TRBD1; size: once; J: TRBJ1-1; DNA: TGCGCCAGCAGCTTGGCCCCAGGGGGGAACACTGAAGCTTTCTTT; CDR3: CASSLAPGGNTEAFF
V: TRBV18; D: TRBD1; size: .; J: TRBJ2-3; DNA: TGTGCCAGCTCACCGGGGGGACAGGCCGTATATACGCAGTATTTT; CDR3: CASSPGGQAVYTQYF
V: TRBV28; D: TRBD1; size: .; J: TRBJ1-1; DNA: TGTGCCAGCAGTTTTTCAGACAGGGACACTGAAGCTTTCTTT; CDR3: CASSFSDRDTEAFF
V: TRBV7-2; D: .; size: .; J: TRBJ2-1; DNA: TGTGCCAGCAGCTCAACCGCCGGGGTAACCGGTTTGAATGAGCAGTTCTTC; CDR3: CASSSTAGVTGLNEQFF
V: TRBV28; D: .; size: .; J: TRBJ1-3; DNA: TGTGCCAGCAGTTTAATGGGGAGTACCTCTGGAAACACCATATATTTT; CDR3: CASSLMGSTSGNTIYF
V: TRBV27; D: .; size: .; J: TRBJ1-2; DNA: TGTGCCAGCAGTCCCAGGGGCCTCCAGGGGCGTCTCTATGGCTACACCTTC; CDR3: CASSPRGLQGRLYGYTF
V: TRBV7-8; D: .; size: .; J: TRBJ2-1; DNA: TGTGCCAGCAGCTCGACCGCGGGGGCAATATACAATGAGCAGTTCTTC; CDR3: CASSSTAGAIYNEQFF
V: TRBV6-1; D: .; size: .; J: TRBJ1-4; DNA: TGTGCCAGCAGTGAGGGGGGATCGGGTGAAAAACTGTTTTTT; CDR3: CASSEGGSGEKLFF
V: TRBV11-2; D: .; size: .; J: TRBJ1-4; DNA: TGTGCCAGCAGTCCCTTCCTGGGGCGGAGTGAAAAACTGTTTTTT; CDR3: CASSPFLGRSEKLFF
V: TRBV2; D: .; size: once; J: TRBJ1-2; DNA: TGTGCCAGCAGTGATGGTTTGGGGGCCAGGGGCTACACCTTC; CDR3: CASSDGLGARGYTF
V: TRBV7-9; D: .; size: .; J: TRBJ1-3; DNA: TGTGCCAGCAGCTCCACTGGAAACACCATATATTTT; CDR3: CASSSTGNTIYF
V: TRBV29-1; D: TRBD2; size: .; J: TRBJ2-3; DNA: TGCAGTAGCCTGGGGGGGAGCACAGATACGCAGTATTTT; CDR3: CSSLGGSTDTQYF
V: TRBV5-1; D: .; size: .; J: TRBJ1-1; DNA: TGCGCCAGCAGCCCAACAGGTGACACTGAAGCTTTCTTT; CDR3: CASSPTGDTEAFF
V: TRBV3-1/TRBV3-2; D: .; size: many; J: TRBJ1-1; DNA: TGTGCCAGCAGCCCAGGTACAGGGTGGAACACTGAAGCTTTCTTT; CDR3: CASSPGTGWNTEAFF
V: TRBV18; D: .; size: .; J: TRBJ1-3; DNA: TGTGCCAGCTCCCCTGGACTGAGCTCTGGAAACACCATATATTTT; CDR3: CASSPGLSSGNTIYF
V: TRBV18; D: TRBD1; size: few; J: TRBJ2-2; DNA: TGTGCCAGCTCCCAATCGACAGGGCCCGGGGAGCTGTTTTTT; CDR3: CASSQSTGPGELFF
V: TRBV7-9; D: .; size: .; J: TRBJ1-1; DNA: TGTGCCAGCCTCGCCCCGGGGGGAGCTTACACTGAAGCTTTCTTT; CDR3: CASLAPGGAYTEAFF
V: TRBV6-4; D: .; size: once; J: TRBJ1-6; DNA: TGTGCCAGCAGTGACTCTGGCAGGGGAATCTCACCCCTCCACTTT; CDR3: CASSDSGRGISPLHF
V: TRBV18; D: .; size: .; J: TRBJ1-2; DNA: TGTGCCAGCTCCCCAGGGAAAGGGGACTATGGCTACACCTTC; CDR3: CASSPGKGDYGYTF
V: TRBV28; D: TRBD1; size: .; J: TRBJ1-3; DNA: TGTGCCACAGAGCAGGGGGCTGGAAACACCATATATTTT; CDR3: CATEQGAGNTIYF
V: TRBV12-3/TRBV12-4; D: .; size: .; J: TRBJ1-6; DNA: TGTGCCAGCACCCTTAATTCACCCCTCCACTTT; CDR3: CASTLNSPLHF
V: TRBV2; D: TRBD1; size: .; J: TRBJ2-3; DNA: TGTGCCAGCTTGGGACAGGTTAGCGCAGATACGCAGTATTTT; CDR3: CASLGQVSADTQYF
V: TRBV5-5; D: TRBD1; size: once; J: TRBJ2-1; DNA: TGTGCCAGCAGCTTGGAGGGGACAGGGTTGAATGAGCAGTTCTTC; CDR3: CASSLEGTGLNEQFF
V: TRBV10-2; D: .; size: .; J: TRBJ1-4; DNA: TGCGCCAGCAGTGAGGGGAGGGAGGGTGAAAAACTGTTTTTT; CDR3: CASSEGREGEKLFF
V: TRBV7-9; D: TRBD2; size: .; J: TRBJ2-3; DNA: TGTGCCAGCAGCTCCACCCCGGGACTAGTTTCCACAGATACGCAGTATTTT; CDR3: CASSSTPGLVSTDTQYF
V: TRBV27; D: TRBD2; size: medium-sized; J: TRBJ2-7; DNA: TGTGCCAGCAGTTATACTAGCGGCCTGTACGAGCAGTACTTC; CDR3: CASSYTSGLYEQYF
V: TRBV9; D: TRBD2; size: .; J: TRBJ2-2; DNA: TGTGCCAGCAGGATTCAGAGCGGGGCCGGGGAGCTGTTTTTT; CDR3: CASRIQSGAGELFF
V: TRBV7-8; D: TRBD1; size: .; J: TRBJ1-2; DNA: TGTGCCAGCAGCTCCCGGACAGGACGCCCTGACACCTTC; CDR3: CASSSRTGRPDTF
V: TRBV5-1; D: .; size: .; J: TRBJ2-3; DNA: TGCGCCAGCAGCTTGGGCACCCCAGGGACAGATACGCAGTATTTT; CDR3: CASSLGTPGTDTQYF
V: TRBV5-1; D: TRBD1; size: .; J: TRBJ2-2; DNA: TGCGCCAGCAGCCTTGACAGGGGAAACACCGGGGAGCTGTTTTTT; CDR3: CASSLDRGNTGELFF